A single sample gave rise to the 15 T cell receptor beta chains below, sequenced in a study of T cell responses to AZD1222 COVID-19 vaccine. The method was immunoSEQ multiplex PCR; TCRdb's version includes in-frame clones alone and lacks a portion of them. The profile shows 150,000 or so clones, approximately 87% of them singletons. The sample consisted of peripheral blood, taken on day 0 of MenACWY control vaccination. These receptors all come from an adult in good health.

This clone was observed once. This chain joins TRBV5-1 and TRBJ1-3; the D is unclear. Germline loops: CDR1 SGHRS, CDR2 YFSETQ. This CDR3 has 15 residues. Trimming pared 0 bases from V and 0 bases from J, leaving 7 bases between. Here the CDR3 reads CASSLGTASGNTIYF. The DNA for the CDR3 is TGCGCCAGCAGCTTGGGGACGGCCTCTGGAAACACCATATATTTT.

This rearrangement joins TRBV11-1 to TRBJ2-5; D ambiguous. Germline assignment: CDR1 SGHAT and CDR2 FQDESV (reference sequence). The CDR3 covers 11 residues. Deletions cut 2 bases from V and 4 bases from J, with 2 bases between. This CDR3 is CASSLTETQYF. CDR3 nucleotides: TGTGCCAGCAGCTTAACAGAGACCCAGTACTTC.

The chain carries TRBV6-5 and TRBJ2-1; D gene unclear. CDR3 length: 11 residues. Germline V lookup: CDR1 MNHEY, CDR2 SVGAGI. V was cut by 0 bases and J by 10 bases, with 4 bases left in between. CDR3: CASSYSTEQFF. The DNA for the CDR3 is TGTGCCAGCAGTTACTCCACCGAGCAGTTCTTC.

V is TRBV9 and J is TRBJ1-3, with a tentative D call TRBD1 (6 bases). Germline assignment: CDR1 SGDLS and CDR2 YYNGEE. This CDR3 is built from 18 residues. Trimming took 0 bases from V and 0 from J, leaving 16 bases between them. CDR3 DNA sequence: TGTGCCAGCAGCGTAGGAGGGGGGGACTACCACTCTGGAAACACCATATATTTT. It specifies CASSVGGGDYHSGNTIYF.

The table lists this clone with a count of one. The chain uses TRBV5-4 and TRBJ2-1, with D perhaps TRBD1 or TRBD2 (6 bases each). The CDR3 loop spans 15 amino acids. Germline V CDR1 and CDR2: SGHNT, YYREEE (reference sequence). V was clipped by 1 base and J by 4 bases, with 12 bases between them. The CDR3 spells CASSLSGALYNEQFF. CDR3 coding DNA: TGTGCCAGCAGCTTGTCGGGGGCACTATACAATGAGCAGTTCTTC.

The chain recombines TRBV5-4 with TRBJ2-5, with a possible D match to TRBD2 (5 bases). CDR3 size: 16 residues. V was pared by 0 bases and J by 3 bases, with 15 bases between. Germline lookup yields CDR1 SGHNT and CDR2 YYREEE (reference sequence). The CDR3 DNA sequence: TGTGCCAGCAGCTTGGGGGCCGGTATCGGGGAAGAGACCCAGTACTTC. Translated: CASSLGAGIGEETQYF.

CDR3 sequence: CASSALSGRPDTQYF. DNA of the CDR3: TGTGCCAGCAGTGCCCTTAGCGGGAGGCCAGATACGCAGTATTTT. This chain links TRBV6-4 with TRBJ2-3; 10 nucleotides agree with TRBD2. Germline trimming cut 4 bases from V and 4 bases from J; bases unmatched to any gene: 5. The CDR3 length is 15 residues. Germline V CDR1 and CDR2: MRHNA, SNTAGT.

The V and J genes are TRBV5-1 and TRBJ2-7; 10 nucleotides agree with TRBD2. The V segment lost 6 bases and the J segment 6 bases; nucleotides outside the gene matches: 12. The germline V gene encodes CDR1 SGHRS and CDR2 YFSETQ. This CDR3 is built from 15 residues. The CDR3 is CASTSGLAARGEQYF. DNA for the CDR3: TGCGCCAGCACCTCCGGACTAGCGGCAAGGGGCGAGCAGTACTTC.

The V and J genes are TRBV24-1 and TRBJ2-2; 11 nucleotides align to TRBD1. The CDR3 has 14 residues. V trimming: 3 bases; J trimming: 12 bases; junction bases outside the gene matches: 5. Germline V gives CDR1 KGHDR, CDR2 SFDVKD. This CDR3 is CATSDGQGAVQLFF. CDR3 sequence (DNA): TGTGCCACCAGTGATGGACAGGGGGCCGTACAGCTGTTTTTT.

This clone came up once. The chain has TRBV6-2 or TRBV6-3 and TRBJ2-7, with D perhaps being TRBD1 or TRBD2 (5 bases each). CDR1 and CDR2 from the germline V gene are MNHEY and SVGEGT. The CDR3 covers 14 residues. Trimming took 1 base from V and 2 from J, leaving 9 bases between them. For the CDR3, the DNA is TGTGCCAGCAGTTACTGGGACGGAACCTACGAGCAGTACTTC. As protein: CASSYWDGTYEQYF.

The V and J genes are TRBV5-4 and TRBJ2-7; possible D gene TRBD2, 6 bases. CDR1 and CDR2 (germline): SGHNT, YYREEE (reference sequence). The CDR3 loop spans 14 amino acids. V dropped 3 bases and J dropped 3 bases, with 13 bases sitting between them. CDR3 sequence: CASSWGLGIYEQYF. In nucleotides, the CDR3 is TGTGCCAGCAGCTGGGGACTCGGAATCTACGAGCAGTACTTC.

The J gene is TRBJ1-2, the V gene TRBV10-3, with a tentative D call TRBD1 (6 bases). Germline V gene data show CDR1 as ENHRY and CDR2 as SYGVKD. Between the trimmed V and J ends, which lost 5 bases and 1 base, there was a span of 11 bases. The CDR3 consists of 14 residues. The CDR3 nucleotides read TGTGCCATCAGTCAACAGGGAGTTAACTATGGCTACACCTTC. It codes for CAISQQGVNYGYTF.

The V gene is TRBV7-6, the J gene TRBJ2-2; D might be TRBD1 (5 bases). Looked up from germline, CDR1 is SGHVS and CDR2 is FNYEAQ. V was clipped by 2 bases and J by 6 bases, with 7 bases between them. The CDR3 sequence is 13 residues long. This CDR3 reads CASSLRGSGELFF. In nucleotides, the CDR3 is TGTGCCAGCAGCTTAAGGGGATCCGGGGAGCTGTTTTTT.

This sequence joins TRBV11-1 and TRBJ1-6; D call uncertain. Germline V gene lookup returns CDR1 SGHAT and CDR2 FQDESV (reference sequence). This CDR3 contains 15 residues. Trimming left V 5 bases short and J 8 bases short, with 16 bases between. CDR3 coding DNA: TGTGCCAGCAGCGCCCGGGGTAGGAGTTATTCACCCCTCCACTTT. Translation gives CASSARGRSYSPLHF.

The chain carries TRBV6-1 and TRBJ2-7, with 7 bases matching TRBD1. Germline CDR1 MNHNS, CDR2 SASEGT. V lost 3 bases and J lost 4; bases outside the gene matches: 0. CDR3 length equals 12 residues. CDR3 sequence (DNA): TGTGCCAGCAGTGAGACAGGGTACGAGCAGTACGTC. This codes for CASSETGYEQYV.